The 5 T cell receptor beta chains listed next were all sequenced from one sample in a study of cytomegalovirus exposure and HLA in healthy donors. A multiplex PCR was run with 60 Vbeta primers and 13 Jbeta primers. TCRdb's table, derived via immunoSEQ multiplex PCR, lists solely in-frame clones and lacks some. The sample lists approximately 98,000 clones; 74% were seen once. Sequencing input: PBMCs. All receptors come from a male donor in good health and CMV-seronegative.

V is TRBV5-6 and J is TRBJ1-2; D is possibly TRBD1 (6 bases). Looked up from germline, CDR1 is SGHDT and CDR2 is YYEEEE. The CDR3 consists of 14 residues. Trimming removed 6 bases at V and 2 bases at J, with 14 bases between. The CDR3 is CASNPGQINYGYTF. Here the CDR3 DNA reads TGTGCCAGCAACCCTGGACAGATCAACTATGGCTACACCTTC.

This chain links TRBV4-1 with TRBJ2-5; TRBD1 aligns across 7 bases. Matching the DNA end better, TRBJ2-7 makes the J call doubtful. CDR1 and CDR2 (germline): MGHRA, YSYEKL. CDR3 length: 15 residues. The CDR3 DNA reads as TGCGCCAGCAGCCAAAACCGGGACAGTTCCTACGAGCAGTACTTC. This gives the protein CASSQNRDSSYEQYF.

This clone has more than one count but fewer than ten. The chain carries TRBV30 and TRBJ1-2; no reliable D call. The V end lost 5 bases, the J end lost 0 bases, and 16 bases lay between the germline ends. Germline V CDR1 and CDR2: GTSNPN, SVGIG (reference sequence). The CDR3 contains 15 residues. The CDR3 bases are TGTGCCTGGGAGACATCCAGGATTTCTAACTATGGCTACACCTTC. Amino acids: CAWETSRISNYGYTF.

This chain uses TRBV27 with TRBJ2-2; D is perhaps TRBD2 (6 bases). Germline CDR1 MNHEY, CDR2 SMNVEV (reference sequence). The CDR3 spans 15 residues. The V end lost 4 bases, the J end lost 4 bases, and 13 bases lay between the germline ends. In DNA, the CDR3 is TGTGCCAGCAGTTCTCGGCAGGGAGGCACCGGGGAGCTGTTTTTT. The encoded protein is CASSSRQGGTGELFF.

The genes are TRBV7-9 and TRBJ2-3, with 8 bases fitting TRBD2. V shed 5 bases and J 3 bases; nucleotides not matched to a gene: 7. CDR1 is SEHNR and CDR2 is FQNEAQ in the germline V gene (reference sequence). The CDR3 sequence is 15 residues long. DNA of the CDR3: TGTGCCAGCAGCCCGGAGCGGGAGTGGACAGATACGCAGTATTTT. Translating it yields CASSPEREWTDTQYF.